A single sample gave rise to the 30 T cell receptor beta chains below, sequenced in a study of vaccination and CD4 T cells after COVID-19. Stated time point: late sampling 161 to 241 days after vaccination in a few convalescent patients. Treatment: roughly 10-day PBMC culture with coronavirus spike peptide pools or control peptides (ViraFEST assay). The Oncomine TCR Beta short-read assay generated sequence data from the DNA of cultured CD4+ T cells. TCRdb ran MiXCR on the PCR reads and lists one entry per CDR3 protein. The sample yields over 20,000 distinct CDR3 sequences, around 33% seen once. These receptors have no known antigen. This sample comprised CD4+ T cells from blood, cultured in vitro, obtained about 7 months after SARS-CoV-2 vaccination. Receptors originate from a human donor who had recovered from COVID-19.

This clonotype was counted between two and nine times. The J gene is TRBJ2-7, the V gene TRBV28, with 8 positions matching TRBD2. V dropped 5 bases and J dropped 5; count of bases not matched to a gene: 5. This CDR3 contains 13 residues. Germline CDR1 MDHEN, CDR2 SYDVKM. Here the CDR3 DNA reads TGTGCCAGCAGTGCTATGACTAGCGACGAGCAGTACTTC. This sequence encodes CASSAMTSDEQYF.

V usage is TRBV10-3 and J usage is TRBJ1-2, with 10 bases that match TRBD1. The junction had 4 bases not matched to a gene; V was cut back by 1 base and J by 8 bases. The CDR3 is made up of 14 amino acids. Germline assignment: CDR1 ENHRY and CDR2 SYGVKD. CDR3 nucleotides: TGTGCCATCAGTGAGTTCGGGACAGGGGAAGGCTACACCTTC. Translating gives CAISEFGTGEGYTF.

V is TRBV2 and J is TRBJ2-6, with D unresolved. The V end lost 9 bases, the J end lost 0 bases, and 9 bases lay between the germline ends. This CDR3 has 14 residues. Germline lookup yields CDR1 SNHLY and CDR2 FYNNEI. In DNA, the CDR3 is TGTGCCAGATATAGTAGCTCTGGGGCCAACGTCCTGACTTTC. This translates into CARYSSSGANVLTF.

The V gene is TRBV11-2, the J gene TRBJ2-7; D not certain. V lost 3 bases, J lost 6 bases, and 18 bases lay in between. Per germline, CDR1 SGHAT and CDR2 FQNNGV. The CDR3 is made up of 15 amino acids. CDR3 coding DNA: TGTGCCAGCAGCTTTGTTAGCCAGAGCACCGCCGAGCAGTACTTC. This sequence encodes CASSFVSQSTAEQYF. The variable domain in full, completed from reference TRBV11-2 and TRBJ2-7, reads EAGVAQSPRYKIIEKRQSVAFWCNPISGHATLYWYQQILGQGPKLLIQFQNNGVVDDSQLPKDRFSAERLKGVDSTLKIQPAKLEDSAVYLCASSFVSQSTAEQYFGPGTRLTVT.

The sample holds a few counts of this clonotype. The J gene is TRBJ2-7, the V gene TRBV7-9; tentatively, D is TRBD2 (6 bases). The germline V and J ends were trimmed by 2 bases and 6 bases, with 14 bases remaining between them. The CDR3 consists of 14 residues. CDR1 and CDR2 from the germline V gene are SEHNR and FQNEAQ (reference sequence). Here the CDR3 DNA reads TGTGCCAGCAGCTTAACTATGCAGGGAGGCGAGCAGTACTTC. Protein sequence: CASSLTMQGGEQYF.

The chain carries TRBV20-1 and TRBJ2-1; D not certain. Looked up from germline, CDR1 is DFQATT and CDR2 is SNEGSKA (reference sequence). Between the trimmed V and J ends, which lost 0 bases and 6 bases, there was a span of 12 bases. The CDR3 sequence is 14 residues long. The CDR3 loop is CSARDSSFSNEQFF. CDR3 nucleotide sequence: TGCAGTGCTAGAGACTCTAGTTTTTCCAATGAGCAGTTCTTC.

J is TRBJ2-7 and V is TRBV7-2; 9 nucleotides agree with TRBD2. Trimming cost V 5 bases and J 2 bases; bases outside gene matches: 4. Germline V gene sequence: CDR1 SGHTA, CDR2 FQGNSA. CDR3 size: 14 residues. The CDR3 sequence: CASSLTSGAYEQYF. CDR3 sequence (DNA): TGTGCCAGCAGCCTGACTAGCGGAGCCTACGAGCAGTACTTC.

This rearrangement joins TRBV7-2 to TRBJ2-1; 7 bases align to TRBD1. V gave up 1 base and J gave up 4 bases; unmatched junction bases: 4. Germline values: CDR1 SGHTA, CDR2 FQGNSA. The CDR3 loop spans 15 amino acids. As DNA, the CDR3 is TGTGCCAGCAGCTTAGAACAGGGGCGATACAATGAGCAGTTCTTC. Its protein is CASSLEQGRYNEQFF.

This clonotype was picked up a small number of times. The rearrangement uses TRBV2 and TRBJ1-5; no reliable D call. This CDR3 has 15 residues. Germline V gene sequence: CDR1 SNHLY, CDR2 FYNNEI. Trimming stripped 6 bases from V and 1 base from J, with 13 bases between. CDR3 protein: CASRAETVSNQPQHF. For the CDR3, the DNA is TGTGCCAGCAGAGCTGAGACCGTGAGCAATCAGCCCCAGCATTTT.

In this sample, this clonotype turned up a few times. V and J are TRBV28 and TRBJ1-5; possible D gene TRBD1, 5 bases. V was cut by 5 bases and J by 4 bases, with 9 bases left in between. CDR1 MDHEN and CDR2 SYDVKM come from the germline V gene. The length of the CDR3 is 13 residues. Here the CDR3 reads CASSPGPNQPQHF. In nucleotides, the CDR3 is TGTGCCAGCAGTCCGGGGCCTAATCAGCCCCAGCATTTT.

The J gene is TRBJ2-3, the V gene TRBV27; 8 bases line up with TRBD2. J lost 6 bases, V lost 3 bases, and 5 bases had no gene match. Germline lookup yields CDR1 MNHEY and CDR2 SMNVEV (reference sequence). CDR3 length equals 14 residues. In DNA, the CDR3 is TGTGCCAGCAGTTTCAACGGGAGGGCCGATACGCAGTATTTT. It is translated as CASSFNGRADTQYF.

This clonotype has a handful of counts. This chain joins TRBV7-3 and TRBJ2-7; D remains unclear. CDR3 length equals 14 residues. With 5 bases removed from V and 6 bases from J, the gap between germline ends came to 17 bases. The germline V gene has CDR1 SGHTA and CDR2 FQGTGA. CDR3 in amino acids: CASSPAPTLGEQYF. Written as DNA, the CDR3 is TGTGCCAGCAGCCCCGCTCCTACTTTGGGCGAGCAGTACTTC.

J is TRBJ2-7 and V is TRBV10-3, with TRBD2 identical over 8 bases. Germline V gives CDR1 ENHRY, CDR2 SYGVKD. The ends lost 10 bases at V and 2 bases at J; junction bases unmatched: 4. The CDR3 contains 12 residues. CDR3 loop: CATGTSPYEQYF. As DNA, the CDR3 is TGTGCCACGGGGACTAGTCCCTACGAGCAGTACTTC.

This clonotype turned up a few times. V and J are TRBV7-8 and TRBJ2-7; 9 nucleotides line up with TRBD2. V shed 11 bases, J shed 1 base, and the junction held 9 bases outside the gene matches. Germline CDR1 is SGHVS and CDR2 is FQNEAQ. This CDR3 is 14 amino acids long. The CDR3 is CASTGREGSYEQYF. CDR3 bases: TGTGCCTCCACGGGGCGGGAGGGGTCCTACGAGCAGTACTTC.

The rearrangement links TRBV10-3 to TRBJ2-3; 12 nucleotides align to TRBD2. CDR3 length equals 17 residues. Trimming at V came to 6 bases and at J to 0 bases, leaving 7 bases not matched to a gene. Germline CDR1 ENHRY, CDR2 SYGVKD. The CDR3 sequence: CAIRSRTSGTSTDTQYF. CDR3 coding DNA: TGTGCCATCAGATCAAGGACTAGCGGGACTAGCACAGATACGCAGTATTTT.

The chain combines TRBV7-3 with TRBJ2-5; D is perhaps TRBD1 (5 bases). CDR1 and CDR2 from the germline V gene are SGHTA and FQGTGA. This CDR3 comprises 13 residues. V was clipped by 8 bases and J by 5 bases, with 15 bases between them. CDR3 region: CASGIQGSETQYF. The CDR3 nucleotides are TGTGCCAGCGGAATTCAGGGTTCGGAGACCCAGTACTTC.

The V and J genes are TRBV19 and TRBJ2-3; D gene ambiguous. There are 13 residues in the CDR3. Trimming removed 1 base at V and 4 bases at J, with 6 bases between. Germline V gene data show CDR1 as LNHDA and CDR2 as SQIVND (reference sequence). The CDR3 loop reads CASSIGRADTQYF. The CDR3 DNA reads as TGTGCCAGTAGTATAGGTAGGGCAGATACGCAGTATTTT. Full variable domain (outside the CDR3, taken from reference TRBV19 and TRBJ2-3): DGGITQSPKYLFRKEGQNVTLSCEQNLNHDAMYWYRQDPGQGLRLIYYSQIVNDFQKGDIAEGYSVSREKKESFPLTVTSAQKNPTAFYLCASSIGRADTQYFGPGTRLTVL.

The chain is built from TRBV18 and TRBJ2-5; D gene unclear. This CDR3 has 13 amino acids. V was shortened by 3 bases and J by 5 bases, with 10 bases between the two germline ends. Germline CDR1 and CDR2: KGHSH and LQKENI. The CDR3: CASSPGRSETQYF. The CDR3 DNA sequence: TGTGCCAGCTCACCTGGTAGGAGCGAGACCCAGTACTTC.

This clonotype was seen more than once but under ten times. In DNA, the CDR3 is TGTGCCAGCAGCTTAGCCTCGCGGGAGGTGCGGCCCGAGCAGTACTTC. Protein: CASSLASREVRPEQYF. V gene TRBV7-2 combines with J gene TRBJ2-7; 8 bases are shared with TRBD2. CDR3 length: 16 residues. CDR1 and CDR2 from the germline V gene are SGHTA and FQGNSA. The V and J ends lost 0 bases and 6 bases, in that order; junction bases with no gene match: 10.

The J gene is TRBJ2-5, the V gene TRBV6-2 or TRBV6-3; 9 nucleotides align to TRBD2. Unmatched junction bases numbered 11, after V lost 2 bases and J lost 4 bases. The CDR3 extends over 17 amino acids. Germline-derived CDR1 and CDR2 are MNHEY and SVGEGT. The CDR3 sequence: CASSYPLIAGVRETQYF. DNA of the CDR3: TGTGCCAGCAGTTACCCCCTTATAGCGGGAGTCCGAGAGACCCAGTACTTC.

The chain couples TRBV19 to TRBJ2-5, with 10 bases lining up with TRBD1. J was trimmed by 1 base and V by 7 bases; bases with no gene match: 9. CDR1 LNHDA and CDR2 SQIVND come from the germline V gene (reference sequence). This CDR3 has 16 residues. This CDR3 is CASNSAGTGVQETQYF. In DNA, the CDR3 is TGTGCCAGTAACAGTGCCGGGACAGGGGTCCAAGAGACCCAGTACTTC.

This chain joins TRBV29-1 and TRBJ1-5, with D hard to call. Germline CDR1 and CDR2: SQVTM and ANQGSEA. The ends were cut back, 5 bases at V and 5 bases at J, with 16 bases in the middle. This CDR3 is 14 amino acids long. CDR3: CSVRGGGLDQPQHF. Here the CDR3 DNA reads TGCAGCGTTCGCGGAGGAGGCCTCGATCAGCCCCAGCATTTT.

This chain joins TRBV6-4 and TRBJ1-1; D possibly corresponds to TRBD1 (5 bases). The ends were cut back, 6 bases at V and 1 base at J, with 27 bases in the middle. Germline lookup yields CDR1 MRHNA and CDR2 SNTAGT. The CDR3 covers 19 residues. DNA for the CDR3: TGTGCCAGCAGGTGGGGGAAACAGCCCTACGCTGGGGGGAACACTGAAGCTTTCTTT. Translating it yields CASRWGKQPYAGGNTEAFF.

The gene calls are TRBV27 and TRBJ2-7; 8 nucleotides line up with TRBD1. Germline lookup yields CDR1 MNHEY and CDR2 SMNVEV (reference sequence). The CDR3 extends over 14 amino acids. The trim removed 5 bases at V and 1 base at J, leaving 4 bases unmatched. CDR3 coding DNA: TGTGCCAGCAGTAGGACAGGGCGATCCTACGAGCAGTACTTC. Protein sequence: CASSRTGRSYEQYF.

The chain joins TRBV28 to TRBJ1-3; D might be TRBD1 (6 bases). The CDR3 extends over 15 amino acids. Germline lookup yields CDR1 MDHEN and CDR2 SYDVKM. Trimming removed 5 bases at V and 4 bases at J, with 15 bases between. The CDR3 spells CASSGPGQLGNTIYF. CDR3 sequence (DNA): TGTGCCAGCAGTGGCCCCGGACAGTTGGGAAACACCATATATTTT.

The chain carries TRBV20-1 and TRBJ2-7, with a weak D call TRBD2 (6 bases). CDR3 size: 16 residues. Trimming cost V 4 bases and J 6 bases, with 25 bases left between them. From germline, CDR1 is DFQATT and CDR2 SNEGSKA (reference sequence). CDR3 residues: CSANDAGTARTGEQYF. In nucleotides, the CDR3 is TGCAGTGCTAACGATGCTGGGACTGCTCGAACGGGCGAGCAGTACTTC.

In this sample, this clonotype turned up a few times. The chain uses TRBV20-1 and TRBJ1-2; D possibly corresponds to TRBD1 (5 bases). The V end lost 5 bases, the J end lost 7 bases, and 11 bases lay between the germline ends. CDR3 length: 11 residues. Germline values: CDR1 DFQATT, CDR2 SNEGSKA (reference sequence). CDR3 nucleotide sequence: TGCAGTGCTGACGACAGATCTGGCTACACCTTC. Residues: CSADDRSGYTF.

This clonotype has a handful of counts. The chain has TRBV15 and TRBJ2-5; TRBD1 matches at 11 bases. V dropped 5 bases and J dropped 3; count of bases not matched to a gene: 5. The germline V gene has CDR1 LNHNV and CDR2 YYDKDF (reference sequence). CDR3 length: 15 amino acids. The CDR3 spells CATSRWGQGEETQYF. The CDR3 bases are TGTGCCACCAGCCGATGGGGACAGGGGGAAGAGACCCAGTACTTC.

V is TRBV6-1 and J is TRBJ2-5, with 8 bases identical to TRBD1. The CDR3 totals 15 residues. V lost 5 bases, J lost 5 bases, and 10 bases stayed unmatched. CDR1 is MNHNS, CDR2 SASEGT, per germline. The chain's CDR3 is CASSRDTDRAETQYF. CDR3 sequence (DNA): TGTGCCAGCAGTCGAGATACGGACAGGGCCGAGACCCAGTACTTC.

The CDR3 DNA follows: TGTGCCAGCAGCAAGACTAGTGCCTACGAGCAGTACTTC. Translated: CASSKTSAYEQYF. This chain uses TRBV4-2 with TRBJ2-7; weak D call: TRBD2 (6 bases). CDR1 and CDR2 from the germline V gene are LGHNA and YNFKEQ. The CDR3 has 13 residues. Trimming left V 5 bases short and J 2 bases short, with 10 bases between.